This is a list of T cell receptor beta chains from one sample in a study of early T cells in non-severe SARS-CoV-2 infection. TCRdb itself ran the 5' RACE reads through MiXCR, one entry per CDR3 protein. The table includes about 100,000 distinct CDR3 sequences, 11% detected once. The sample was whole blood. All receptors come from an adult who was a healthcare worker with PCR-confirmed SARS-CoV-2 infection or an uninfected control (not recorded which). CDR3s leave out the opening cysteine and the closing phenylalanine or tryptophan. For some rows the clone size is stated as once, few or many, or as a class when expanded; others skip it.

TRBV20-1 | 12 | . | SARRTLATGELF
TRBV7-9 | 15 | . | ASSLGPGLAGNNEQF
TRBV20-1 | 10 | . | SARLFSYEQY
TRBV7-2 | 16 | . | ASSLEALYRSGANVLT
TRBV13 | 12 | many | ASSLIQGAETQY
TRBV9 | 11 | few | ASSAYRVGEQY
TRBV27 | 14 | many | ASSLFASDGSYEQY
TRBV9 | 13 | many | ASSVTGTGANVLT
TRBV5-1 | 15 | few | ASSKGLADLYQETQY
TRBV29-1 | 11 | . | SVASNSYNEQF
TRBV2 | 14 | few | ASSGSGTGTTDTQY
TRBV19 | 11 | few | ASSPAGSQPQH
TRBV2 | 11 | . | AVAGTGAEKLF
TRBV12-3/TRBV12-4 | 13 | . | ASSFKATGLYEQY
TRBV7-3 | 17 | . | ASSAPSTGLSSGANVLT
TRBV29-1 | 11 | many | SVEGLRGETQY
TRBV2 | 14 | . | ASSDVQRRNTGELF
TRBV18 | 13 | . | ASSPPSGGRNTIY
TRBV6-5 | 17 | . | ASSYSSPKGLAGTYEQY
TRBV30 | 13 | many | AWSVLAGGGNEQF
TRBV29-1 | 9 | . | SVGGHTEQY